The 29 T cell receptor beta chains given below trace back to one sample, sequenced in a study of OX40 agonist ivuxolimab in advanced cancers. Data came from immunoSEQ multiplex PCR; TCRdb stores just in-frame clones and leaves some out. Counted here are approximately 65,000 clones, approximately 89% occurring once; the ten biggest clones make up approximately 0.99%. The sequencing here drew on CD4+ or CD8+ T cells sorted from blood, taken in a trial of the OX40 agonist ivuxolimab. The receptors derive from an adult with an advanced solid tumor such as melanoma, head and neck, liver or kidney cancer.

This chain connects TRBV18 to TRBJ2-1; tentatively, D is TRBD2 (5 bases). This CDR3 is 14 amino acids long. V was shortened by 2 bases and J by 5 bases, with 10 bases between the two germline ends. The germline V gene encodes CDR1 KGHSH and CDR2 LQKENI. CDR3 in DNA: TGTGCCAGCTCACCAATTAGGACTGACAATGAGCAGTTCTTC. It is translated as CASSPIRTDNEQFF.

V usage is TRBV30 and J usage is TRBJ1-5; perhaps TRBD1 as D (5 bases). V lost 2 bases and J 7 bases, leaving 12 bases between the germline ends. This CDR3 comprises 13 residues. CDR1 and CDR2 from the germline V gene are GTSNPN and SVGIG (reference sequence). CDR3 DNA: TGTGCCTGGAGTAGCCAGGGTAGGCAGCCCCAGCATTTT. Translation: CAWSSQGRQPQHF.

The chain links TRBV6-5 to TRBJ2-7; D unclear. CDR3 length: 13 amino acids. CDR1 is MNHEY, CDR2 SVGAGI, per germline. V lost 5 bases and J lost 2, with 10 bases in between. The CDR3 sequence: CASSASPAYEQYF. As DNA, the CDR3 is TGTGCCAGCAGTGCGTCTCCGGCCTACGAGCAGTACTTC.

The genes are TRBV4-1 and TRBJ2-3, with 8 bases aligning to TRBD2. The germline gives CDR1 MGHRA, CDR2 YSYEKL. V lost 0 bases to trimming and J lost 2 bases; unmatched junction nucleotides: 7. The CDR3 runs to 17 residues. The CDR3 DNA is TGCGCCAGCAGCCAAGAGAATTGGCGGGGGGACACAGATACGCAGTATTTT. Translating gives CASSQENWRGDTDTQYF.

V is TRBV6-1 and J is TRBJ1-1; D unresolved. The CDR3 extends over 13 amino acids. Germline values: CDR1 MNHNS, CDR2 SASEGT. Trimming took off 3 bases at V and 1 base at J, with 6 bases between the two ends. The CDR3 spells CASSDGRNTEAFF. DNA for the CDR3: TGTGCCAGCAGTGACGGCCGGAACACTGAAGCTTTCTTT.

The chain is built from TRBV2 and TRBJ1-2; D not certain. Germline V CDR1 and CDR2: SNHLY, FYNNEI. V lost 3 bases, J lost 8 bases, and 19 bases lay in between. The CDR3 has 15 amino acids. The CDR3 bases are TGTGCCAGCAGTGACCAATCCACAAGGACGGGAGGCTACACCTTC. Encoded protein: CASSDQSTRTGGYTF.

CDR3 DNA sequence: TGCGCCAGCAGCCCGACCTCCCAGGTGGGGGCGCGGGGCTACACCTTC. Translation: CASSPTSQVGARGYTF. V gene TRBV5-1 combines with J gene TRBJ1-2; possibly TRBD1 for D (6 bases). Germline values: CDR1 SGHRS, CDR2 YFSETQ. The CDR3 has 16 residues. Trimming stripped 4 bases from V and 8 bases from J, with 24 bases between.

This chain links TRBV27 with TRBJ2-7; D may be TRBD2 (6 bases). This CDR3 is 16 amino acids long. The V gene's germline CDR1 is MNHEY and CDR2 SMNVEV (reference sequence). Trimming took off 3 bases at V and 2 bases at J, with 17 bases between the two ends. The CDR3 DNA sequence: TGTGCCAGCAGTTTGACGTCTGCGGGGTCGCCCTACGAGCAGTACTTC. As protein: CASSLTSAGSPYEQYF.

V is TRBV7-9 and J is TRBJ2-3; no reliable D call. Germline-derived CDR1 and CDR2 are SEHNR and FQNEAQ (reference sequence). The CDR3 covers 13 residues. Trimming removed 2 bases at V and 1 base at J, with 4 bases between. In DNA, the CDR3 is TGTGCCAGCAGCTTATGGGGCACAGATACGCAGTATTTT. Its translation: CASSLWGTDTQYF.

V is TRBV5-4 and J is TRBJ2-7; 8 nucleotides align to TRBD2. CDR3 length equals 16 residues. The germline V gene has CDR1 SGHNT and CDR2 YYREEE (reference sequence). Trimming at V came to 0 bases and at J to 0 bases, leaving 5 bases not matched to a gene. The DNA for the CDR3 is TGTGCCAGCAGCTTGGAAGGTAGCGGGGCCTCCTACGAGCAGTACTTC. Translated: CASSLEGSGASYEQYF.

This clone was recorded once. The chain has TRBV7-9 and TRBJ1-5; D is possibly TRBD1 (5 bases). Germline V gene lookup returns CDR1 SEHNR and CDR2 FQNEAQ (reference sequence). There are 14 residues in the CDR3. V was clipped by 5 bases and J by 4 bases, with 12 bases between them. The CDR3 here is CASSPTQGNQPQHF. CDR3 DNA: TGTGCCAGCAGCCCAACCCAGGGTAATCAGCCCCAGCATTTT.

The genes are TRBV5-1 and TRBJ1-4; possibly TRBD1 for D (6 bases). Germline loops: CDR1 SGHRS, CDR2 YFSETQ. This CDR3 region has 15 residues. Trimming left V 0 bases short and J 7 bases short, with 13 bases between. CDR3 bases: TGCGCCAGCAGCTTGGACGGGGGCAGTGCTGAAAAACTGTTTTTT. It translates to CASSLDGGSAEKLFF.

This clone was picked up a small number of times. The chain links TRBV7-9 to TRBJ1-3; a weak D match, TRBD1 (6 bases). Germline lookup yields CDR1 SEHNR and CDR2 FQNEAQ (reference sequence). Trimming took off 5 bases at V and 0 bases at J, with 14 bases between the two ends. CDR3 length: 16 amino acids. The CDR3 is CASSPTQGLSGNTIYF. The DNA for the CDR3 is TGTGCCAGCAGCCCGACACAGGGCCTCTCTGGAAACACCATATATTTT.

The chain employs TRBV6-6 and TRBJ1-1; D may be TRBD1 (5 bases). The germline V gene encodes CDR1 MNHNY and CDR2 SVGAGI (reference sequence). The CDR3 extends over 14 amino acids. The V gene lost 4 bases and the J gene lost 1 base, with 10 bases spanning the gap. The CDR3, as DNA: TGTGCCAGCAGTTTGGGGGGGGAGAACACTGAAGCTTTCTTT. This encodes CASSLGGENTEAFF.

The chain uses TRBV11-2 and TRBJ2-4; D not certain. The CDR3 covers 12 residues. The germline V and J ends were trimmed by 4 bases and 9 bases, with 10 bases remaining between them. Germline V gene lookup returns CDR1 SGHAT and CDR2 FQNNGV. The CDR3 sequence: CASSSTIGIQYF. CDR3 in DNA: TGTGCCAGCAGCTCAACGATTGGCATTCAGTACTTC.

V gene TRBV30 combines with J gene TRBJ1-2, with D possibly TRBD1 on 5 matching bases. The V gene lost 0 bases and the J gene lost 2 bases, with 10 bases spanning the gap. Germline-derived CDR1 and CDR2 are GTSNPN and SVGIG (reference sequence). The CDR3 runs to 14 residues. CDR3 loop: CAWSVGTSNYGYTF. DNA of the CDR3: TGTGCCTGGAGTGTAGGGACGTCGAACTATGGCTACACCTTC.

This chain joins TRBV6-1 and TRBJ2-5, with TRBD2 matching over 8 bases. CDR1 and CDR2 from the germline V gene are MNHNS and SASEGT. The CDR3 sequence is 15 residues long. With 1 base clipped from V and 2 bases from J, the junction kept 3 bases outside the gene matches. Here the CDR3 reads CASSEGAGGQETQYF. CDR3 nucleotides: TGTGCCAGCAGTGAAGGGGCGGGGGGACAAGAGACCCAGTACTTC.

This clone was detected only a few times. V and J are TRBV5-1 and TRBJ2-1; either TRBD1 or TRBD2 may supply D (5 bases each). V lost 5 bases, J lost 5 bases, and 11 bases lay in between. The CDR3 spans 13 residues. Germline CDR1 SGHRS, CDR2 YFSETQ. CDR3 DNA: TGCGCCAGCAGGAGGGGTGACAACAATGAGCAGTTCTTC. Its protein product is CASRRGDNNEQFF. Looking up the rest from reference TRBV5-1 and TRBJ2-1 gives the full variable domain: KAGVTQTPRYLIKTRGQQVTLSCSPISGHRSVSWYQQTPGQGLQFLFEYFSETQRNKGNFPGRFSGRQFSNSRSEMNVSTLELGDSALYLCASRRGDNNEQFFGPGTRLTVL.

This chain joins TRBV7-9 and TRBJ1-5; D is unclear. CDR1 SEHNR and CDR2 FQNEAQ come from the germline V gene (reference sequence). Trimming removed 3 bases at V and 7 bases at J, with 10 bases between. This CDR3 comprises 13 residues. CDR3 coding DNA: TGTGCCAGCAGCTTGGAGGATAGGCAGCCCCAGCATTTT. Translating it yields CASSLEDRQPQHF.

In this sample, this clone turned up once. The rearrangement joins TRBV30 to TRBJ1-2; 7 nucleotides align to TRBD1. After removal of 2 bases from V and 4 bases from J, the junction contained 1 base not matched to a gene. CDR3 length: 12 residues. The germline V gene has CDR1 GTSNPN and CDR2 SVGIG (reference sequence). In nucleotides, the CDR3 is TGTGCCTGGAGTCGGGACAGCTATGGCTACACCTTC. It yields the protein CAWSRDSYGYTF.

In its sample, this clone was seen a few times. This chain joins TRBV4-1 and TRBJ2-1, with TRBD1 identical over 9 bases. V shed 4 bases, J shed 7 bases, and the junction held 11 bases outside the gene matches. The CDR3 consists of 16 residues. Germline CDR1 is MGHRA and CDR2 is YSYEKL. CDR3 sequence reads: CASSRNGDRARNEQFF. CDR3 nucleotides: TGCGCCAGCAGCCGGAATGGGGACAGGGCTAGGAATGAGCAGTTCTTC.

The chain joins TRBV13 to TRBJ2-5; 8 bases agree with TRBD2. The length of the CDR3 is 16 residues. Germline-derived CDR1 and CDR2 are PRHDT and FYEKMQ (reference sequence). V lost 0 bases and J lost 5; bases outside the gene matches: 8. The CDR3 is CASSLGGRSGGETQYF. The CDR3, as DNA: TGTGCCAGCAGCTTAGGGGGCCGGAGCGGGGGCGAGACCCAGTACTTC.

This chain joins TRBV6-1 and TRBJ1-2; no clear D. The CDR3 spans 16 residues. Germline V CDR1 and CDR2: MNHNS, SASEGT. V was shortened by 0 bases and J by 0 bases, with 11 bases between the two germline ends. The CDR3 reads CASSEAPGLANYGYTF. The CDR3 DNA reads TGTGCCAGCAGTGAAGCACCAGGTTTGGCTAACTATGGCTACACCTTC.

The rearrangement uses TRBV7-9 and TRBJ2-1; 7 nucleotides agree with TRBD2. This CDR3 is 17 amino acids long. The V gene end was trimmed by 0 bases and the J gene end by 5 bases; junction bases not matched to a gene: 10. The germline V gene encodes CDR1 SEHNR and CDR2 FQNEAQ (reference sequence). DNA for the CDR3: TGTGCCAGCAGCTTAGCCTCGGGAGGCTATAAACACAATGAGCAGTTCTTC. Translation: CASSLASGGYKHNEQFF. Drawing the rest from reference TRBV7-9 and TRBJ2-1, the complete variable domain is DTGVSQNPRHKITKRGQNVTFRCDPISEHNRLYWYRQTLGQGPEFLTYFQNEAQLEKSRLLSDRFSAERPKGSFSTLEIQRTEQGDSAMYLCASSLASGGYKHNEQFFGPGTRLTVL.

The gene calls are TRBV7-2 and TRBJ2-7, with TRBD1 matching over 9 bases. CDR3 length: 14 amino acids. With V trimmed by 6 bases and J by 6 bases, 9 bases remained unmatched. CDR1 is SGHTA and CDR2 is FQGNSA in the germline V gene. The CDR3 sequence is CASRGSSTGGEQYF. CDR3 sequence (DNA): TGTGCCAGCAGAGGAAGTTCGACAGGGGGCGAGCAGTACTTC.

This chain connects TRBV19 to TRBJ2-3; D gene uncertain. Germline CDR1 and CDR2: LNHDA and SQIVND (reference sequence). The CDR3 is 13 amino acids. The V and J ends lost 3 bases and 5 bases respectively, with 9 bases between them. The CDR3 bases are TGTGCCAGTAGTATGCCCCCGGGAGATACGCAGTATTTT. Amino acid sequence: CASSMPPGDTQYF.

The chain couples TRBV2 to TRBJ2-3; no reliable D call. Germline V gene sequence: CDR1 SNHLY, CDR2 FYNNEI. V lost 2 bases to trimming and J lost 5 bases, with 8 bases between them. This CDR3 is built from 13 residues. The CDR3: CASSEYWKDTQYF. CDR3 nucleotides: TGTGCCAGCAGTGAATATTGGAAAGATACGCAGTATTTT. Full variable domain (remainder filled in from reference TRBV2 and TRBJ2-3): EPEVTQTPSHQVTQMGQEVILRCVPISNHLYFYWYRQILGQKVEFLVSFYNNEISEKSEIFDDQFSVERPDGSNFTLKIRSTKLEDSAMYFCASSEYWKDTQYFGPGTRLTVL.

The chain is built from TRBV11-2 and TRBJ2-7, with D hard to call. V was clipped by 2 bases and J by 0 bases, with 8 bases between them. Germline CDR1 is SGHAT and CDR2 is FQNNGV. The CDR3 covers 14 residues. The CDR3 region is CASSLTSRSYEQYF. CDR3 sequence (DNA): TGTGCCAGCAGCTTAACTTCCCGCTCCTACGAGCAGTACTTC.

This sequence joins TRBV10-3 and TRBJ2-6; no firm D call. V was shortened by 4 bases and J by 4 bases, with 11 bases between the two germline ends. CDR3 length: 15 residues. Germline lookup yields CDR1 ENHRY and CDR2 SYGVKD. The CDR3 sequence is CAISGSRLGANVLTF. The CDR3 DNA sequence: TGTGCCATCAGTGGCTCTCGTCTCGGGGCCAACGTCCTGACTTTC.